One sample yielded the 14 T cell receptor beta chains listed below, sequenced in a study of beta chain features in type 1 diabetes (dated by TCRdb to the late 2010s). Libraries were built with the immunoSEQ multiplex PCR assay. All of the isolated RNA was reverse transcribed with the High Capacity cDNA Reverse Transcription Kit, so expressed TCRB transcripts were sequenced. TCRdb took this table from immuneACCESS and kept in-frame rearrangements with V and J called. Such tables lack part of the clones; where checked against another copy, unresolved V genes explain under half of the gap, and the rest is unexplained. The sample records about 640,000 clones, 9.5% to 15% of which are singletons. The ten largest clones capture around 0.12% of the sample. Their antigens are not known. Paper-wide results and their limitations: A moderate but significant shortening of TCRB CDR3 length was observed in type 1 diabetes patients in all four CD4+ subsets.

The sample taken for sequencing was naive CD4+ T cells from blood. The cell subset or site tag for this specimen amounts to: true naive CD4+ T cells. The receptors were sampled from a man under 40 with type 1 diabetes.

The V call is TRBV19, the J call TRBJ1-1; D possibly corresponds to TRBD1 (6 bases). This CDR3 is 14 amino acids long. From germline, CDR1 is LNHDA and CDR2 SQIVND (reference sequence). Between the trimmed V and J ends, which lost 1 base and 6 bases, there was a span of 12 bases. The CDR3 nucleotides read TGTGCCAGTAGTATAGCTTCAGGGGATCCTGAAGCTTTCTTT. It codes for CASSIASGDPEAFF. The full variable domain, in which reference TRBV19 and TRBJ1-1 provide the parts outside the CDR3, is DGGITQSPKYLFRKEGQNVTLSCEQNLNHDAMYWYRQDPGQGLRLIYYSQIVNDFQKGDIAEGYSVSREKKESFPLTVTSAQKNPTAFYLCASSIASGDPEAFFGQGTRLTVV.

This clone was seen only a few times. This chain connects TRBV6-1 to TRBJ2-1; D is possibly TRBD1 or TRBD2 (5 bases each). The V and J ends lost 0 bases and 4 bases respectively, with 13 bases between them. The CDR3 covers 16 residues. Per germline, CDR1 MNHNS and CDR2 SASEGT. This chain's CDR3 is CASSEARGRPYNEQFF. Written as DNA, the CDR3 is TGTGCCAGCAGTGAAGCGAGGGGCCGACCTTACAATGAGCAGTTCTTC.

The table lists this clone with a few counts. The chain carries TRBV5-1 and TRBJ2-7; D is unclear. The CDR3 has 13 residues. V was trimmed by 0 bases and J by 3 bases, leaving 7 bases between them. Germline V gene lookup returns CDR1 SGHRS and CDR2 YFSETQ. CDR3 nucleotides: TGCGCCAGCAGCTTGGAGGTCTACTACGAGCAGTACTTC. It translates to CASSLEVYYEQYF.

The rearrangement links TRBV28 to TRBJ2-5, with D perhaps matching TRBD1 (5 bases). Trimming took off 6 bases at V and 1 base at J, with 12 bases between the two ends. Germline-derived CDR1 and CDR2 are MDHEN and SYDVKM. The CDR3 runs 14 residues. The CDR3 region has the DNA TGTGCCAGCAGCCAGGACACCGGCCAAGAGACCCAGTACTTC. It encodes CASSQDTGQETQYF.

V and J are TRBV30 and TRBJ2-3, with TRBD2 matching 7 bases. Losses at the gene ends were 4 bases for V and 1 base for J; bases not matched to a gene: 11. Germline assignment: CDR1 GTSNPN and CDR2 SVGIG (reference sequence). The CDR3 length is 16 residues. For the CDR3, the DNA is TGTGCCTGGACTGCCCGACTAGCTTCACGCACAGATACGCAGTATTTT. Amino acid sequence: CAWTARLASRTDTQYF.

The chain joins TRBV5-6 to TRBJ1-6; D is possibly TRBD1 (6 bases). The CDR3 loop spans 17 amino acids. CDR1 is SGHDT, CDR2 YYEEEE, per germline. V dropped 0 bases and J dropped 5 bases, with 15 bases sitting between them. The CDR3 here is CASSLEVQGMDNSPLHF. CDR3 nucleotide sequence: TGTGCCAGCAGCTTGGAAGTCCAGGGGATGGATAATTCACCCCTCCACTTT.

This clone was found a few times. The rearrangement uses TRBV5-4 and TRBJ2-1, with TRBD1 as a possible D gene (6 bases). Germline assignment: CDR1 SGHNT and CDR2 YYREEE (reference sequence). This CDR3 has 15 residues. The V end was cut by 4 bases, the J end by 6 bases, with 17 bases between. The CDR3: CASSPFQQGVNEQFF. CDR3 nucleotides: TGTGCCAGCAGCCCTTTTCAACAGGGTGTCAATGAGCAGTTCTTC.

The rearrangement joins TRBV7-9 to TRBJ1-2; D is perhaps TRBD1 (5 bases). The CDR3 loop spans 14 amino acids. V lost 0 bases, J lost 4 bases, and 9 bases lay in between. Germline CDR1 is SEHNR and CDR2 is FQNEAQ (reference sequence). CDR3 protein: CASSLAGVGYGYTF. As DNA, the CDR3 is TGTGCCAGCAGCTTAGCGGGGGTTGGCTATGGCTACACCTTC.

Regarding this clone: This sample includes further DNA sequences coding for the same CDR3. The CDR3 DNA is TGCGCCAGCAGCGCCGGAGGATCTAACTATGGCTACACCTTC. This translates into CASSAGGSNYGYTF. The chain couples TRBV5-1 to TRBJ1-2; no definite D call. Germline CDR1 is SGHRS and CDR2 is YFSETQ. V lost 4 bases and J lost 0, with 10 bases in between. This CDR3 is built from 14 residues.

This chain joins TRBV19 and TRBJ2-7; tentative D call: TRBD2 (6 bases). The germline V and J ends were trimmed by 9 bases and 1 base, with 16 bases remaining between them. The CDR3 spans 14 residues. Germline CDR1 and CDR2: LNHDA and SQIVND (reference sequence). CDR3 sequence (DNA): TGTGCCAGCAATACGGGAGAAAAATCCTACGAGCAGTACTTC. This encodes CASNTGEKSYEQYF.

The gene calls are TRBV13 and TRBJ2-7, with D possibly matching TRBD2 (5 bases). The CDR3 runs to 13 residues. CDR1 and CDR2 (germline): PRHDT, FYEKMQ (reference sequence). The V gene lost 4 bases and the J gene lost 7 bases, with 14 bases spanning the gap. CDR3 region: CASSSSGIREQYF. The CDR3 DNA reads TGTGCCAGCAGCTCTTCGGGGATTAGAGAGCAGTACTTC.

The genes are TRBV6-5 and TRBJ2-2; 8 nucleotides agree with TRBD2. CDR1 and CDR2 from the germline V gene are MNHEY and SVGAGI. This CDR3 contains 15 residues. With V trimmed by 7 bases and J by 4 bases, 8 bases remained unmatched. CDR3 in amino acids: CASNPVAGSTGELFF. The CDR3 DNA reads TGTGCCAGCAATCCCGTAGCGGGGAGCACCGGGGAGCTGTTTTTT.

The CDR3 here is CASSQVSRDGYYEQYF. CDR3 bases: TGTGCCAGCAGCCAAGTTTCCCGGGACGGTTACTACGAGCAGTACTTC. V usage is TRBV4-2 and J usage is TRBJ2-7, with D possibly being TRBD1 or TRBD2 (5 bases each). CDR3 length equals 16 residues. V was clipped by 1 base and J by 3 bases, with 16 bases between them. The germline CDR1 and CDR2 sequences are LGHNA and YNFKEQ.

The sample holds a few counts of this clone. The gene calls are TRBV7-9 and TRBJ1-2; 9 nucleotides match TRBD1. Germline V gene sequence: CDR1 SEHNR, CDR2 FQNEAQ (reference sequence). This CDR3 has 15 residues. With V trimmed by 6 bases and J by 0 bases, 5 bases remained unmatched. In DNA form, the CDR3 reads TGTGCCAGCAGTCCAGGACAGGGGACTAACTATGGCTACACCTTC. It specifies CASSPGQGTNYGYTF. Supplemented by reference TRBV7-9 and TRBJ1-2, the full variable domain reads DTGVSQNPRHKITKRGQNVTFRCDPISEHNRLYWYRQTLGQGPEFLTYFQNEAQLEKSRLLSDRFSAERPKGSFSTLEIQRTEQGDSAMYLCASSPGQGTNYGYTFGSGTRLTVV.